This T cell receptor beta chain was documented in a study of identical twins. Study-wide points: Twins showed weaker excess sharing in their beta out-of-frame sequences. For monozygotic twins, models underestimated out-of-frame TCR alpha sharing.

CDR1 and CDR2 from the germline V gene are MNHEY and SMNVEV (reference sequence). The CDR3 runs 14 residues. Trimming removed 2 bases at V and 8 bases at J, with 13 bases between. TCRdb re-analysed the 5' RACE reads in MiXCR, keeping a single row per CDR3 protein. The table shows some 200,000 distinct CDR3 sequences, with less than 8% occurring only once. The donor group consisted entirely of healthy Caucasians. This clonotype was observed many times. Its target is unknown. This sample also belongs to another study, concerning yellow fever vaccine responses in identical twins. That study adds: Twins reportedly mounted vaccine T cell responses that seemed partly convergent, partly personalized.

This clonotype was obtained from a woman aged 18 to 35 in good health. This rearrangement joins TRBV27 to TRBJ2-1; tentatively, D is TRBD2 (6 bases). Sequencing input: memory (CD45RO+) T cells sorted from blood. Here the CDR3 DNA reads TGTGCCAGCAGTTTAGGGCGGGGTCTCGATGAGCAGTTCTTC. It specifies CASSLGRGLDEQFF.